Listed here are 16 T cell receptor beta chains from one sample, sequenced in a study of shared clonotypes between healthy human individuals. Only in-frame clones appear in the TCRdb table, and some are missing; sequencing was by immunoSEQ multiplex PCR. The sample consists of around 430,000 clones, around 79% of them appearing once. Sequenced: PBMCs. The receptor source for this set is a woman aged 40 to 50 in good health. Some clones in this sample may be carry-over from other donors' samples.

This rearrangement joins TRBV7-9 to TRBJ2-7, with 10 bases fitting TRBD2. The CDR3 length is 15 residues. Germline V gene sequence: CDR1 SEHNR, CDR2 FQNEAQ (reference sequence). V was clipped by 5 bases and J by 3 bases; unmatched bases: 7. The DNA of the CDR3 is TGTGCCAGCAGCCCCCGGACTAGCGGTCGCTACGAGCAGTACTTC. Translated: CASSPRTSGRYEQYF.

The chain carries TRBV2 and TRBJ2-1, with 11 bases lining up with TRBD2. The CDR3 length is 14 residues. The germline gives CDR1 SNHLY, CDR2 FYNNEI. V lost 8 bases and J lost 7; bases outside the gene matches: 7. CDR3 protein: CASETSGVENEQFF. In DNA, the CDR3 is TGTGCCAGCGAGACTAGCGGGGTAGAAAATGAGCAGTTCTTC.

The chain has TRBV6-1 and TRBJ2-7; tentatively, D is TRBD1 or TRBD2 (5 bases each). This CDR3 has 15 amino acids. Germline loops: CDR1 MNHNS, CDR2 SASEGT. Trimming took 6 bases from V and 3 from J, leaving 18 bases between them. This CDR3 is CASSPNGAINYEQYF. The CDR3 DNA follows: TGTGCCAGCAGCCCTAACGGGGCCATTAACTACGAGCAGTACTTC.

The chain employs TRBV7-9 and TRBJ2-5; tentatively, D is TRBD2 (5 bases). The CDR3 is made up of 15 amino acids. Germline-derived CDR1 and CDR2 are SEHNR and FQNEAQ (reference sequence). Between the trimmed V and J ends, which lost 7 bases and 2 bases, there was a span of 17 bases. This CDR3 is CASKGPRAEQETQYF. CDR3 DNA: TGTGCCAGCAAGGGCCCCAGAGCGGAACAAGAGACCCAGTACTTC.

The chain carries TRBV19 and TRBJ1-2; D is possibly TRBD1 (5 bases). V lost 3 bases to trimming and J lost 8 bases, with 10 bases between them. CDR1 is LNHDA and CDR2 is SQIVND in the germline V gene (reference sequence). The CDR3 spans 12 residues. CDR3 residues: CASSIMGGGYTF. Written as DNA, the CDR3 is TGTGCCAGTAGTATTATGGGGGGAGGCTACACCTTC.

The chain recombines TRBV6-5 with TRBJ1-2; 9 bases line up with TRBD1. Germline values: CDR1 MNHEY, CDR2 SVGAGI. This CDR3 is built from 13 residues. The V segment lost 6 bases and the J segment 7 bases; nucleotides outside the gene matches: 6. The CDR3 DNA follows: TGTGCCAGCAGATCGGACAGGGGCGGTGGCTACACCTTC. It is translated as CASRSDRGGGYTF.

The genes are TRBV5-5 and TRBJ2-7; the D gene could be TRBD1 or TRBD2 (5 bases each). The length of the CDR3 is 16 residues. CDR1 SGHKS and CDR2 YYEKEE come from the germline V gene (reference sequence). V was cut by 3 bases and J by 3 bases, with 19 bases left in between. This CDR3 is CASSSATGSRGYEQYF. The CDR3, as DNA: TGTGCCAGCAGCTCCGCCACGGGGAGTAGGGGCTACGAGCAGTACTTC. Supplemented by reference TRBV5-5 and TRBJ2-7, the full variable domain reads DAGVTQSPTHLIKTRGQQVTLRCSPISGHKSVSWYQQVLGQGPQFIFQYYEKEERGRGNFPDRFSARQFPNYSSELNVNALLLGDSALYLCASSSATGSRGYEQYFGPGTRLTVT.

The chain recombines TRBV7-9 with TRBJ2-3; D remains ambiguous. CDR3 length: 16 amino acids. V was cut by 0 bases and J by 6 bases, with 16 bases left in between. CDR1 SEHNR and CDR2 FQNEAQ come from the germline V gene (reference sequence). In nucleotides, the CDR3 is TGTGCCAGCAGCTTAGCGGGTGGGGTGAGAACGGATACGCAGTATTTT. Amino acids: CASSLAGGVRTDTQYF.

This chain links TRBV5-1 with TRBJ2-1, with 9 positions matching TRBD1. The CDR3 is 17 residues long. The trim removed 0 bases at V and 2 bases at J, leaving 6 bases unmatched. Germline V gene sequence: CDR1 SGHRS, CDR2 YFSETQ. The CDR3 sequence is CASSLADRGNAYNEQFF. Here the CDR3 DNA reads TGCGCCAGCAGCTTGGCCGACAGGGGGAATGCCTACAATGAGCAGTTCTTC.

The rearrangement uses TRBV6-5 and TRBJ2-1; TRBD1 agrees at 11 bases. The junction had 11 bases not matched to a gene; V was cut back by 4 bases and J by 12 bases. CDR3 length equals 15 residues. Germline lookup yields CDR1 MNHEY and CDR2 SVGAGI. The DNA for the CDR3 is TGTGCCAGCAGTTCTACCGGGACAGGGGGAGGCGGGCAGTTCTTC. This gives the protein CASSSTGTGGGGQFF.

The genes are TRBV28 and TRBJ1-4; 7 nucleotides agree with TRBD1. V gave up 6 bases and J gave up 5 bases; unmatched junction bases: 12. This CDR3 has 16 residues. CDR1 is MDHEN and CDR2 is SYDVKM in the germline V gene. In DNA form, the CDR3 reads TGTGCCAGCAGCTCTGATATGGGGACAGCAAATGAAAAACTGTTTTTT. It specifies CASSSDMGTANEKLFF.

The CDR3 protein is CASSATGNSGANVLTF. In nucleotides, the CDR3 is TGTGCCAGCAGTGCCACAGGAAACTCTGGGGCCAACGTCCTGACTTTC. This chain links TRBV6-4 with TRBJ2-6; possible D gene TRBD1, 5 bases. The CDR3 is 16 amino acids. The V gene's germline CDR1 is MRHNA and CDR2 SNTAGT. V lost 4 bases and J lost 0, with 10 bases in between.

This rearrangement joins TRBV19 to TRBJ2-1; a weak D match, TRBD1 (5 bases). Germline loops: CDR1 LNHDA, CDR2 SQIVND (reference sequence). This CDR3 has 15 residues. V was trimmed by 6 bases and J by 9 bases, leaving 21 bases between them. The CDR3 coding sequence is TGTGCCAGTAGGATTGGGGCTTTTAGTACGGGTGAGCAGTTCTTC. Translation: CASRIGAFSTGEQFF.

As DNA, the CDR3 is TGTGCCAGCAGCTTAGCAGGCCAGGGAGGCGTTAGAAACACCATATATTTT. It codes for CASSLAGQGGVRNTIYF. This chain uses TRBV7-2 with TRBJ1-3; a possible D gene is TRBD1 (5 bases). V lost 0 bases and J lost 5, with 17 bases in between. CDR1 is SGHTA and CDR2 is FQGNSA in the germline V gene. There are 17 residues in the CDR3.

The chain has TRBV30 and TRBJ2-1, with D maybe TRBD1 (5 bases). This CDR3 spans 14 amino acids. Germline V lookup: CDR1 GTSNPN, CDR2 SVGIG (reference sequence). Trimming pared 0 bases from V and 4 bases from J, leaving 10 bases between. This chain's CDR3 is CAWSVGARYNEQFF. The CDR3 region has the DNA TGTGCCTGGAGTGTAGGGGCCAGGTACAATGAGCAGTTCTTC.

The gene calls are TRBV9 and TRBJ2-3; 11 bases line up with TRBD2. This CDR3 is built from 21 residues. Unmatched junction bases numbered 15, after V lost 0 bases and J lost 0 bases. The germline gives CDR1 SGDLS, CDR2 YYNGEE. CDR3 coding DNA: TGTGCCAGCAGCGTAGCCGGGGGGACTAGCGGACGCCTTGCTAGCACAGATACGCAGTATTTT. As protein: CASSVAGGTSGRLASTDTQYF.